This section outlines one TCR beta chain sequence together with its context. These data originate in a study of siplizumab effects on memory and regulatory T cells. Per individual sample, 95,000 to 100,000 TCR templates were assayed. Libraries were prepared by immunoSEQ multiplex PCR; TCRdb keeps only in-frame clonotypes and omits some of them. The sample records approximately 94,000 clones, 91% being singletons. Per germline, CDR1 SGHDT and CDR2 YYEEEE. Trimming took 0 bases from V and 7 from J, leaving 20 bases between them. This CDR3 comprises 17 residues. Specimen: CD4+ T cells sorted from blood. This chain connects TRBV5-6 to TRBJ1-5, with D uncertain. The receptor's source is a human donor in good health. CDR3 residues: CASSLGITGSLNQPQHF. For the CDR3, the DNA is TGTGCCAGCAGCTTGGGCATAACCGGGTCTCTGAACCAGCCCCAGCATTTT. Complete variable domain (other parts from reference TRBV5-6 and TRBJ1-5): DAGVTQSPTHLIKTRGQQVTLRCSPKSGHDTVSWYQQALGQGPQFIFQYYEEEERQRGNFPDRFSGHQFPNYSSELNVNALLLGDSALYLCASSLGITGSLNQPQHFGDGTRLSIL.